Sequencing of this T cell receptor beta chain was carried out in a study of shared clonotypes between healthy human individuals. Clones were sequenced by immunoSEQ multiplex PCR, and TCRdb holds only the in-frame ones, with some missing. The sample lists 400,000 or so clones; about 96% were seen once. Unmatched junction bases numbered 7, after V lost 6 bases and J lost 3 bases. The CDR3 covers 16 residues. The germline CDR1 and CDR2 sequences are SNHLY and FYNNEI. This TCR came from a man aged 25 to 45 in good health. The gene calls are TRBV2 and TRBJ2-1; 11 bases are shared with TRBD1. Sequenced material: memory CD8+ T cells sorted from blood. Subset meaning: CD45RO+ cells pooled with CCR7-negative TemRA cells. CDR3 sequence: CASRDPGTGGYNEQFF. The CDR3, as DNA: TGTGCCAGCAGAGACCCCGGGACAGGGGGCTACAATGAGCAGTTCTTC.